Detailed here is one T cell receptor (beta chain). Its antigen remains unidentified. Amplification used 60 Vbeta primers and 13 Jbeta primers. Clones were read by immunoSEQ multiplex PCR, and TCRdb kept only the in-frame ones, dropping some. The profile shows around 110,000 clones, around 81% of them singletons. The record originates from a study of cytomegalovirus exposure and HLA in healthy donors. Study results and caveats: Altogether, 160 or so TCR beta chains were recorded as cytomegalovirus-associated.

The CDR3 consists of 16 residues. The origin of this receptor is a woman aged 30 to 39 in good health and CMV-seronegative. The specimen was PBMCs. This chain links TRBV21-1 with TRBJ2-7; TRBD2 is the table's D call, not checked against the DNA. TRBV21-1 is marked as a pseudogene. In DNA, the CDR3 is TGTGCCAGCAGCAAACGGAGGTTAGCGGATTCCTACGAGCAGTACTTC. Protein sequence: CASSKRRLADSYEQYF.